This TCR beta chain stems from a study of blood T cells in healthy people across ages. Findings and limits, study-wide: Naive and antigen-experienced cells could not be conclusively compared, given unsorted PBMCs. Per million T cells, TCR beta diversity dropped about linearly as age rose.

Through a sample-barcoded 5' primer and a J-beta primer mix, a second PCR was run for roughly 6 to 11 cycles. The authors tagged each cDNA molecule using a template-switch adaptor with 12 random nucleotides. TCRdb processed the 5' RACE reads anew with MiXCR; each CDR3 protein has one entry. The sample consists of approximately 1.5 million distinct CDR3 sequences, around 35% of them appearing once. CDR3 size: 14 residues. CDR1 and CDR2 (germline): LGHDT, YNNKEL (reference sequence). Between the trimmed V and J ends, which lost 2 bases and 12 bases, there was a span of 14 bases. This clonotype was recorded a few times. Antigen specificity is unknown. Donor samples were obtained from healthy Caucasian individuals from Russia, aged 6 to 90.

This sequence was found in a woman under 40 in good health. Sequenced: blood. J is TRBJ1-6 and V is TRBV3-1; D remains unclear. CDR3 protein: CASSQPIPGVPLHF. CDR3 bases: TGTGCCAGCAGCCAACCAATCCCCGGCGTACCCCTCCACTTT.